Detailed here is one TCR beta chain. The antigen is undetermined. The PCR employed 60 Vbeta primers together with 13 Jbeta primers. Here immunoSEQ multiplex PCR was the method, and the copy in TCRdb shows in-frame clones only, minus some. The table lists some 160,000 clones, roughly 80% of them singletons. This entry belongs to a study of cytomegalovirus exposure and HLA in healthy donors. Points from the study as a whole: For most subjects, TCR beta sequences were reported to predict HLA-A and HLA-B alleles with accuracy.

CDR1 is MDHEN, CDR2 SYDVKM, per germline. Trimming shortened V by 5 bases and J by 1 base, and 12 bases separated the two germline ends. The CDR3 consists of 14 residues. This receptor was obtained from a male donor in good health and CMV-seronegative. What was sequenced was PBMCs. This rearrangement joins TRBV28 to TRBJ2-7, with D perhaps matching TRBD1 (6 bases). Here the CDR3 DNA reads TGTGCCAGCAGTCCCCAGGGGATTTCCTACGAGCAGTACTTC. Translating it yields CASSPQGISYEQYF.